This TCR beta chain is from a study of blood T cell repertoires in COVID-19. The assay was immunoSEQ multiplex PCR, and TCRdb's table has in-frame clones only and misses some. The sample yields tens of thousands of clones, around 85% seen once. This CDR3 contains 13 residues. Germline trimming cut 9 bases from V and 6 bases from J; bases unmatched to any gene: 7. Germline CDR1 is LNHDA and CDR2 is SQIVND (reference sequence). The rearrangement joins TRBV19 to TRBJ2-1; 8 positions agree with TRBD1. The sample comprised peripheral blood. The sequence derives from a man in his 70s with acute or convalescent COVID-19. Here the CDR3 DNA reads TGTGCCAGCAGGGACAGGCTGAGCAATGAGCAGTTCTTC. Amino acids: CASRDRLSNEQFF.